What follows describes a single T cell receptor (beta chain). The antigen is not known. The data were produced by immunoSEQ multiplex PCR, yet TCRdb's version contains in-frame clones alone and is incomplete. Here the sample spans fewer than 4,000 clones, more than 85% being singletons. V was cut by 3 bases and J by 7 bases, with 10 bases left in between. This CDR3 has 13 residues. CDR1 and CDR2 from the germline V gene are SNHLY and FYNNEI. This entry belongs to a study of OX40 agonist ivuxolimab in advanced cancers. Study as a whole: Dose-escalation patients' cancers were hepatocellular carcinoma, melanoma, renal cell or head and neck cancer. Study-wide findings and caveats: Still undetermined is the antigen specificity of the expanded peripheral T cells. Certain nonresponders additionally had low normalized T-cell clonal expansion.

This specimen consisted of CD4+ or CD8+ T cells sorted from blood, obtained in a trial of the OX40 agonist ivuxolimab. The chain is built from TRBV2 and TRBJ1-5; D gene unclear. The clonotype was recovered from an adult with an advanced solid tumor such as melanoma, head and neck, liver or kidney cancer. The CDR3 loop reads CASSDWAGQPQHF. The CDR3 coding sequence is TGTGCCAGCAGTGATTGGGCGGGACAGCCCCAGCATTTT.